This is a list of T cell receptor beta chains from one sample in a study of T cells after yellow fever vaccination. TCRdb re-analysed the 5' RACE reads in MiXCR, keeping a single row per CDR3 protein. This sample has some 97,000 distinct CDR3 sequences, with roughly 6% found just once. The sequences come from CD8+ T cells sorted from PBMCs, collected 10 days after the yellow fever booster vaccination. The receptor source for this set is a young man who received the YFV17D yellow fever vaccine. CDR3s include the opening cysteine and the closing phenylalanine or tryptophan. A D gene is named only where the DNA matches it firmly. Only part of the rows carry a size: once, few, many, or a class if the clone is expanded.

D gene	V gene	clone size	J gene	CDR3 protein	CDR3 DNA
TRBD1	TRBV24-1	few	TRBJ2-5	CATSEPTGEETQYF	TGTGCCACCAGTGAACCGACAGGGGAAGAGACCCAGTACTTC
NA	TRBV29-1	few	TRBJ2-2	CSVVRPYGGELFF	TGCAGCGTTGTCAGGCCATACGGCGGGGAGCTGTTTTTT
NA	TRBV11-2	few	TRBJ1-2	CASSLESREANYGYTF	TGTGCCAGCAGCTTGGAGAGTAGGGAAGCTAACTATGGCTACACCTTC
TRBD1	TRBV12-3/TRBV12-4	few	TRBJ1-4	CASSGTGGTYEKLFF	TGTGCCAGCAGCGGGACAGGGGGGACGTATGAAAAACTGTTTTTT
TRBD2	TRBV12-3/TRBV12-4	NA	TRBJ2-1	CASKSGGKYNEQFF	TGTGCCAGCAAATCGGGGGGGAAGTATAATGAGCAGTTCTTC
NA	TRBV6-2/TRBV6-3	few	TRBJ2-7	CASSHQGLSPYEQYF	TGTGCCAGCAGCCACCAGGGACTCTCTCCCTACGAGCAGTACTTC
NA	TRBV29-1	NA	TRBJ2-2	CSSGDETSGELFF	TGCAGCTCGGGGGACGAAACATCCGGGGAGCTGTTTTTT
NA	TRBV6-6	NA	TRBJ2-7	CASSYSLVSGHIIYEQYF	TGTGCCAGCAGTTACTCGTTAGTATCAGGACACATTATATACGAGCAGTACTTC
TRBD1	TRBV27	NA	TRBJ1-6	CASRDRAPPLHF	TGTGCCAGCCGGGACAGGGCCCCACCCCTCCACTTT
TRBD2	TRBV6-2/TRBV6-3	many	TRBJ2-5	CASSFLTSGETQYF	TGTGCCAGCAGCTTTTTGACTAGCGGAGAGACCCAGTACTTC
NA	TRBV7-9	NA	TRBJ1-1	CASGGAAEAFF	TGTGCCAGCGGCGGGGCGGCTGAAGCTTTCTTT
NA	TRBV4-1	few	TRBJ2-7	CASSQEKGDEQYF	TGCGCCAGCAGCCAAGAGAAGGGGGACGAGCAGTACTTC